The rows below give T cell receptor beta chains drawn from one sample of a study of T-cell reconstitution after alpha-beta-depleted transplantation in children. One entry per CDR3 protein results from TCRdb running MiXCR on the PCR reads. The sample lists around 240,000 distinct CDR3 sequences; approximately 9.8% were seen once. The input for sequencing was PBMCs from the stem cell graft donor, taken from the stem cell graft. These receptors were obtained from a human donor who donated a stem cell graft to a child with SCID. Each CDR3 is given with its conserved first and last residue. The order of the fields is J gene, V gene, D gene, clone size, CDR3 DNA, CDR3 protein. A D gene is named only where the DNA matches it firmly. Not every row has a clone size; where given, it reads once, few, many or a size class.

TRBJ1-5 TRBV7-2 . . TGTGCCAGCAGTCTGGGGAGCAGTCAGCCCCAGCATTTT CASSLGSSQPQHF
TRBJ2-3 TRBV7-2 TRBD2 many TGTGCCAGCAGCTTAGCTGGGACTAGCGGGGGCACAGATACGCAGTATTTT CASSLAGTSGGTDTQYF
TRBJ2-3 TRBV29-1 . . TGCAGCGTTGCGGAGGTTCTAACAGATACGCAGTATTTT CSVAEVLTDTQYF
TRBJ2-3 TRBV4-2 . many TGTGCCAGCAGCCAAGGACAGGATTGGGATACGCAGTATTTT CASSQGQDWDTQYF
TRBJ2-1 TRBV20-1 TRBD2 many TGCAGTGCTCGCCGCCTAGCGGCGGACCTAGGTAATGAGCAGTTCTTC CSARRLAADLGNEQFF
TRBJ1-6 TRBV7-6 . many TGTGCCAGCAGCTTAACTGCAGGGAGCTCCTATAATTCACCCCTCCACTTT CASSLTAGSSYNSPLHF
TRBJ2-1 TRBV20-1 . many TGCAGTGCTAGGGTGGTCGGCTCCTACAATGAGCAGTTCTTC CSARVVGSYNEQFF
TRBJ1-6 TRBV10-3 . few TGTGCCGCCTCCCGCTGGGACACCTTCTTCGGAGAGCTGCCCCTCCACTTT CAASRWDTFFGELPLHF
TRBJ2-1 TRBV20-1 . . TGCAGTGCTAGTAGCGAACCCGATGAGCAGTTCTTC CSASSEPDEQFF
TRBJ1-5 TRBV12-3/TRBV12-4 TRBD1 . TGTGCCAGCAGTCCCTCATCCGGGACAGGGGGAAATCAGCCCCAGCATTTT CASSPSSGTGGNQPQHF
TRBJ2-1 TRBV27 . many TGTGCCAGCAGCCTCTACCCCACTGGCCTAGGGGAGCAGTTCTTC CASSLYPTGLGEQFF
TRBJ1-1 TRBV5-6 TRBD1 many TGTGCCAGCAGCTTGAGAGACAGGGGGCTACTAGCGGAAGCTTTCTTT CASSLRDRGLLAEAFF
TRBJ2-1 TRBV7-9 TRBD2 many TGTGCCAGCAGCTACACTAGCGTTCACAATGAGCAGTTCTTC CASSYTSVHNEQFF
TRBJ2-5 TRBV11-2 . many TGTGCCAGCAGCGCCGGACAGACGTCGATGGAGACCCAGTACTTC CASSAGQTSMETQYF
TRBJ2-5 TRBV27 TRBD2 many TGTGCCAGCACCGGCGGGGGTTCAGAGACCCAGTACTTC CASTGGGSETQYF
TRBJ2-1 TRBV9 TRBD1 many TGTGCCAGCAGCGTCCGAACAGGGGGAATCGGCGATGAGCAGTTCTTC CASSVRTGGIGDEQFF
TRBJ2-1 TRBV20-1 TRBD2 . TGCTGTGCTAAACCGCCTAGCGGGGGAGGATCCTCCAATGAGCAGTTCTTC CCAKPPSGGGSSNEQFF
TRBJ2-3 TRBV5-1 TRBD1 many TGCGCCAGCAGCTTTGATACAGGGGTTGATACGCAGTATTTT CASSFDTGVDTQYF
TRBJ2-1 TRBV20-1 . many TGCAGTGCCTGCAGGGCGACGGGGAACTCCTACAATGAGCAGTTCTTC CSACRATGNSYNEQFF
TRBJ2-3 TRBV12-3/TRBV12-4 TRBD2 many TGTGCCAGCAGTTCGCGTGGGACTAGCGGAAGCACAGATACGCAGTATTTT CASSSRGTSGSTDTQYF
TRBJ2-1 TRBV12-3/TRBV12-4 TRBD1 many TGTGCCAGCAGTTCCAGACAGGGTACCTCCAACAATGAGCAGTTCTTC CASSSRQGTSNNEQFF
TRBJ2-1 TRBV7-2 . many TGTGCCAGCAGCTTCTTTTCAGGCAATGAGCAGTTCTTC CASSFFSGNEQFF
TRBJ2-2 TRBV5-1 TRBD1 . TGCGCCAGCAGCTCAGGGGGGACAGGCTTCGCCGGGGAGCTGTTTTTT CASSSGGTGFAGELFF
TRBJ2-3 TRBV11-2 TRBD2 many TGTGCCAGCAGCTTAAGCGGGGGGGGAACAGATACGCAGTATTTT CASSLSGGGTDTQYF
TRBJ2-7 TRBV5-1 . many TGCGCCAGCAGCTTGCCGGTTTCCTACGAGCAGTACTTC CASSLPVSYEQYF
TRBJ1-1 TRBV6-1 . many TGTGCCAGCAGCCGAGCTGAAGGGGCTGAAGCTTTCTTT CASSRAEGAEAFF
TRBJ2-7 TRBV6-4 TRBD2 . TGTGCCAGCAGTGACGGGGAGGGGCCATCGCGGGTCGAGGCTATGGTGCTACGTACCTACGAGCAGTACTTC CASSDGEGPSRVEAMVLRTYEQYF